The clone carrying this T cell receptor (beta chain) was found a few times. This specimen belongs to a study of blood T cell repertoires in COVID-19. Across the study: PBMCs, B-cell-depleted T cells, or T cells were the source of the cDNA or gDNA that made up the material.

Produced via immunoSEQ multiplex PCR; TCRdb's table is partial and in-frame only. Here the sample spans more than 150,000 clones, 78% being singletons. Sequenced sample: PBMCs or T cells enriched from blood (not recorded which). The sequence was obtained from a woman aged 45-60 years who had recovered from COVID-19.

This chain's CDR3 is CSVEGLAGRNYEQYF. In DNA, the CDR3 is TGCAGCGTTGAGGGACTAGCGGGACGGAACTACGAGCAGTACTTC. V is TRBV29-1 and J is TRBJ2-7; 13 nucleotides line up with TRBD2. The V gene end was trimmed by 3 bases and the J gene end by 3 bases; junction bases not matched to a gene: 5. Germline V gene sequence: CDR1 SQVTM, CDR2 ANQGSEA. The CDR3 consists of 15 residues.